This T cell receptor beta chain was sequenced for a study of T cell responses to AZD1222 COVID-19 vaccine. Clones were sequenced by immunoSEQ multiplex PCR, and TCRdb holds only the in-frame ones, with some missing. The sample comprises more than 75,000 clones, roughly nine tenths of which are singletons, and 6% to 9% rests with the top ten. In regard to this clone: Its specificity is not known.

Study observations and caveats: The study sampled repertoires only after the peak T cell response. Only six or seven AZD1222 recipients tested seropositive at baseline.

The sequencing used peripheral blood, collected on day 0 of AZD1222 vaccination. This TCR was recovered from an adult in good health.

For the CDR3, the DNA is TGTGCCTGGAGTGTACAGGGGAACACTGAAGCTTTCTTT. Its protein is CAWSVQGNTEAFF. This chain links TRBV30 with TRBJ1-1; tentatively, D is TRBD1 (6 bases). From germline, CDR1 is GTSNPN and CDR2 SVGIG (reference sequence). The CDR3 runs 13 residues. V was clipped by 0 bases and J by 1 base, with 6 bases between them.